These T cell receptor beta chains were read from a single sample in a study of a mutant IDH1 vaccine in newly diagnosed glioma. Assay used: immunoSEQ multiplex PCR; TCRdb lists only in-frame clones, some missing. The profile covers fewer than 100,000 clones, with 85% to 90% appearing a single time and around 0.6% taken by the ten largest. The sample consisted of PBMCs, taken from a glioma patient treated with radiotherapy, temozolomide or both. The receptors stem from a woman in her forties or fifties with glioma. Each CDR3 is given with its conserved first and last residue. D genes are given only for firm matches. Size tells how often a clone was seen (once, few, many) or the class of an expanded clone, and some rows leave it out.

CDR3 | DNA | J | D | size | V
CASRSGTSGRLTGELFF | TGTGCCAGCCGCTCCGGGACTAGCGGGAGGTTGACCGGGGAGCTGTTTTTT | TRBJ2-2 | TRBD2 | NA | TRBV28
CASSQMAGTGREQYF | TGTGCCAGCAGCCAAATGGCAGGGACGGGTAGGGAGCAGTACTTC | TRBJ2-7 | NA | NA | TRBV4-2
CASSLNVQGGEKLFF | TGTGCCAGCAGCTTGAATGTCCAGGGAGGTGAAAAACTGTTTTTT | TRBJ1-4 | NA | NA | TRBV5-5
CAISDRDRWNTEAFF | TGTGCCATCAGTGACCGGGACAGGTGGAACACTGAAGCTTTCTTT | TRBJ1-1 | TRBD1 | NA | TRBV10-3
CASSIGNYEQYF | TGTGCCAGTAGTATCGGGAACTACGAGCAGTACTTC | TRBJ2-7 | NA | NA | TRBV19
CASSLGAERIQYF | TGTGCCAGCAGCTTGGGGGCGGAGCGGATTCAGTACTTC | TRBJ2-4 | NA | NA | TRBV7-3
CASSEGVLTYEQYF | TGTGCCAGCAGTGAGGGGGTACTAACCTACGAGCAGTACTTC | TRBJ2-7 | NA | NA | TRBV2
CAISAPGGPLSGNTIYF | TGTGCCATCAGTGCTCCGGGGGGGCCCCTCTCTGGAAACACCATATATTTT | TRBJ1-3 | NA | NA | TRBV10-3
CASSRTRTYNEQFF | TGTGCCAGCAGCCGGACCCGCACTTACAATGAGCAGTTCTTC | TRBJ2-1 | NA | NA | TRBV11-2
CASSPTSDSYNEQFF | TGTGCCAGCAGCCCAACTAGCGACTCCTACAATGAGCAGTTCTTC | TRBJ2-1 | TRBD2 | NA | TRBV7-3
CASSPGTPWDEQFF | TGTGCCAGCAGTCCCGGGACCCCTTGGGATGAGCAGTTCTTC | TRBJ2-1 | NA | NA | TRBV9
CASSLDWQTYEQYF | TGCGCCAGCAGCTTGGACTGGCAGACCTACGAGCAGTACTTC | TRBJ2-7 | NA | NA | TRBV5-1
CASSPPLWLDREEEQYF | TGTGCCAGCAGCCCCCCTCTTTGGCTAGATCGAGAGGAGGAGCAGTACTTC | TRBJ2-7 | NA | NA | TRBV7-9
CASSPPGYHNEQFF | TGTGCCAGCTCACCGCCAGGGTATCACAATGAGCAGTTCTTC | TRBJ2-1 | NA | NA | TRBV18
CASSTGQGIDYEQYF | TGTGCCAGCAGCACCGGACAGGGTATAGACTACGAGCAGTACTTC | TRBJ2-7 | TRBD1 | NA | TRBV9
CATTPGKLGETQYF | TGTGCCACGACGCCCGGCAAACTTGGGGAGACCCAGTACTTC | TRBJ2-5 | NA | NA | TRBV28
CASSQGGSGTGGIYEQYF | TGCGCCAGCAGCCAAGGTGGGTCAGGGACAGGGGGTATCTACGAGCAGTACTTC | TRBJ2-7 | TRBD1 | once | TRBV4-1
CASSLYEGAGNEQYF | TGTGCCAGCAGTTTATATGAGGGAGCAGGAAACGAGCAGTACTTC | TRBJ2-7 | NA | NA | TRBV28
CASRTGGDYEQYF | TGCGCCAGTAGGACAGGGGGGGACTACGAGCAGTACTTC | TRBJ2-7 | TRBD1 | NA | TRBV5-1
CASSWADSYEQYF | TGTGCCAGCTCTTGGGCCGACTCCTACGAGCAGTACTTC | TRBJ2-7 | NA | NA | TRBV18
CASTQRRLSRDEQYF | TGTGCCAGCACCCAGCGGAGGTTATCCAGGGACGAGCAGTACTTC | TRBJ2-7 | NA | NA | TRBV6-1
CASQREYEQYF | TGTGCCAGCCAGCGGGAGTACGAGCAGTACTTC | TRBJ2-7 | TRBD2 | NA | TRBV7-9
CASSEVQGRVSPLHF | TGTGCCAGCAGTGAAGTCCAGGGCAGGGTCTCACCCCTCCACTTT | TRBJ1-6 | NA | NA | TRBV25-1
CASSALRVSYNEQFF | TGTGCCAGCAGCGCCCTCAGGGTGTCCTACAATGAGCAGTTCTTC | TRBJ2-1 | NA | NA | TRBV7-9
CASSRTRRYTDTQYF | TGTGCCAGTAGTAGGACTAGGAGGTACACAGATACGCAGTATTTT | TRBJ2-3 | TRBD2 | once | TRBV19
CASSLSDFGEQYF | TGTGCCAGCAGCCTCTCGGATTTTGGCGAGCAGTACTTC | TRBJ2-7 | NA | NA | TRBV9
CASRPGQVLSGANVLTF | TGCGCCAGCAGGCCGGGACAGGTTCTCTCTGGGGCCAACGTCCTGACTTTC | TRBJ2-6 | TRBD1 | NA | TRBV4-1
CASSSEQGAVSGYTF | TGCGCCAGCAGCTCGGAACAGGGGGCAGTGAGTGGCTACACCTTC | TRBJ1-2 | TRBD1 | NA | TRBV5-1
CASSTRRSGDYNEQFF | TGTGCCAGTAGTACCCGTCGTAGCGGGGACTACAATGAGCAGTTCTTC | TRBJ2-1 | TRBD2 | NA | TRBV19
CASSLNPTRQAGELFF | TGCGCCAGCAGCCTCAACCCGACACGACAGGCCGGGGAGCTGTTTTTT | TRBJ2-2 | NA | NA | TRBV5-1